The following is a TCR beta chain sequence with its context. Its antigen is currently unknown. The entry originates in a study of T-cell reconstitution after alpha-beta-depleted transplantation in children. General study findings and limits: One year after transplant, T-cell counts and diversity came mostly from newly produced T cells.

V shed 3 bases and J 3 bases; nucleotides not matched to a gene: 11. The germline CDR1 and CDR2 sequences are MDHEN and SYDVKM. This CDR3 is built from 17 residues. Unique molecular identifiers were built into the TCRbeta library. One entry per CDR3 protein results from TCRdb running MiXCR on the PCR reads. The data show under 70,000 distinct CDR3 sequences, about a tenth seen once. The sample was PBMCs, taken before TCRalphabeta/CD19-depleted stem cell transplant. The rearrangement joins TRBV28 to TRBJ1-5; TRBD1 matches at 7 bases. The origin of this receptor is a boy under 18 with acute myeloid leukemia, due to receive a stem cell transplant. The DNA for the CDR3 is TGTGCCAGCAGTTTTGTGCAGCCGGGACAGTCCAATCAGCCCCAGCATTTT. Translated: CASSFVQPGQSNQPQHF.